This passage covers 28 T cell receptor beta chains from one sample sequenced in a study of blood T cell repertoires in COVID-19. The method was immunoSEQ multiplex PCR; TCRdb's version includes in-frame clones alone and lacks a portion of them. The table has roughly 270,000 clones, around 85% seen once. Specimen: PBMCs or T cells enriched from blood (not recorded which). Every receptor here comes from a woman aged 50 to 60 who had recovered from COVID-19.

The chain couples TRBV7-2 to TRBJ2-7; TRBD1 aligns across 8 bases. In germline, CDR1 is SGHTA, CDR2 FQGNSA. With 6 bases clipped from V and 7 bases from J, the junction kept 8 bases outside the gene matches. The CDR3 is made up of 13 amino acids. DNA of the CDR3: TGTGCCAGCAGTTCGACCGGGACAGGAGAGCAGTACTTC. It encodes CASSSTGTGEQYF.

This clone appeared a single time. This chain uses TRBV7-9 with TRBJ2-1; TRBD1 might be the D (5 bases). This CDR3 is built from 16 residues. CDR1 SEHNR and CDR2 FQNEAQ come from the germline V gene (reference sequence). The V end was cut by 4 bases, the J end by 3 bases, with 16 bases between. The CDR3 nucleotides read TGTGCCAGCAGCTCCGACCGGGTAGGGGACTACAATGAGCAGTTCTTC. This codes for CASSSDRVGDYNEQFF.

By its share, this clone is medium-sized. This chain uses TRBV27 with TRBJ2-7; 10 nucleotides match TRBD1. CDR1 is MNHEY and CDR2 is SMNVEV in the germline V gene (reference sequence). The CDR3 is made up of 17 amino acids. Unmatched junction bases numbered 12, after V lost 2 bases and J lost 5 bases. The CDR3 DNA reads as TGTGCCAGCAGTTTAAAGTTCCCGGGACAGGGGTTCCACGAGCAGTACTTC. This translates into CASSLKFPGQGFHEQYF.

The CDR3 bases are TGCAGCGCTAGGACAGAGAACACCGGGGAGCTGTTTTTT. Translated: CSARTENTGELFF. The chain links TRBV29-1 to TRBJ2-2; D possibly corresponds to TRBD1 (6 bases). The CDR3 extends over 13 amino acids. CDR1 SQVTM and CDR2 ANQGSEA come from the germline V gene. Trimming took 7 bases from V and 1 from J, leaving 10 bases between them.

CDR3 region: CSVRGGTGQNNEQFF. The CDR3 nucleotides are TGCAGCGTCCGGGGGGGGACAGGGCAAAACAATGAGCAGTTCTTC. The gene calls are TRBV29-1 and TRBJ2-1; D possibly corresponds to TRBD1 (9 bases). The CDR3 length is 15 residues. V lost 6 bases and J 5 bases, leaving 20 bases between the germline ends. Germline assignment: CDR1 SQVTM and CDR2 ANQGSEA.

The chain is built from TRBV3-1 (or the pseudogene TRBV3-2) and TRBJ1-2, with D possibly being TRBD1 (5 bases). CDR1 is LGHDT, CDR2 YNNKEL, per germline (reference sequence). The CDR3 loop spans 14 amino acids. V gave up 4 bases and J gave up 8 bases, with 17 bases separating them. CDR3: CASSLVRRDKGYTF. The CDR3 DNA reads as TGTGCCAGCAGCCTTGTCCGCAGGGATAAAGGCTACACCTTC.

This clone was counted once. The chain combines TRBV4-3 with TRBJ2-7, with 9 bases aligning to TRBD1. The V gene end was trimmed by 1 base and the J gene end by 3 bases; junction bases not matched to a gene: 4. This CDR3 spans 15 amino acids. Germline V gene lookup returns CDR1 LGHNA and CDR2 YSLEER. The CDR3 spells CASSQGTGVGYEQYF. The CDR3 coding sequence is TGCGCCAGCAGCCAAGGGACAGGGGTTGGCTACGAGCAGTACTTC.

The chain uses TRBV7-6 and TRBJ2-3; no reliable D call. Between the trimmed V and J ends, which lost 0 bases and 3 bases, there was a span of 10 bases. Germline V gives CDR1 SGHVS, CDR2 FNYEAQ. The CDR3 is 15 residues long. CDR3 DNA sequence: TGTGCCAGCAGCTTAGCGCTGGCTCAAACAGATACGCAGTATTTT. It is translated as CASSLALAQTDTQYF.

This chain joins TRBV6-5 and TRBJ2-7, with a possible D match to TRBD1 (5 bases). The V end lost 4 bases, the J end lost 8 bases, and 18 bases lay between the germline ends. The germline V gene encodes CDR1 MNHEY and CDR2 SVGAGI. This CDR3 region has 14 residues. Written as DNA, the CDR3 is TGTGCCAGCAGTTTAACCCCCGTCTCAGGGCAGCAGTACTTC. Translation gives CASSLTPVSGQQYF.

The chain joins TRBV28 to TRBJ2-2; 8 nucleotides agree with TRBD1. This CDR3 contains 15 residues. The germline CDR1 and CDR2 sequences are MDHEN and SYDVKM. V lost 6 bases, J lost 1 base, and 4 bases stayed unmatched. The DNA for the CDR3 is TGTGCCAGCAGGAGAGGACAGGGGAACACCGGGGAGCTGTTTTTT. It yields the protein CASRRGQGNTGELFF.

This chain connects TRBV27 to TRBJ2-1; 8 positions match TRBD2. Losses at the gene ends were 5 bases for V and 0 bases for J; bases not matched to a gene: 6. CDR1 and CDR2 (germline): MNHEY, SMNVEV (reference sequence). The CDR3 covers 16 residues. CDR3 in amino acids: CASSLLLAGSYNEQFF. In nucleotides, the CDR3 is TGTGCCAGCAGTCTTCTCCTAGCGGGCTCCTACAATGAGCAGTTCTTC.

The rearrangement uses TRBV4-2 and TRBJ2-3; 7 nucleotides match TRBD2. The CDR3 covers 18 residues. After removal of 0 bases from V and 0 bases from J, the junction contained 9 bases not matched to a gene. Germline V CDR1 and CDR2: LGHNA, YNFKEQ. The DNA of the CDR3 is TGTGCCAGCAGCCAAGAGCTGGCTAGCGGTCATAGCACAGATACGCAGTATTTT. Translated: CASSQELASGHSTDTQYF.

For the CDR3, the DNA is TGTGCCAGCAGAACCGGACAGGGGTGGACTGAAGCTTTCTTT. Its translation: CASRTGQGWTEAFF. V usage is TRBV5-6 and J usage is TRBJ1-1; the match to TRBD1 covers 9 bases. CDR1 SGHDT and CDR2 YYEEEE come from the germline V gene. This CDR3 is 14 amino acids long. Trimming at V came to 5 bases and at J to 5 bases, leaving 7 bases not matched to a gene.

The rearrangement joins TRBV18 to TRBJ1-2; 8 bases fit TRBD1. The CDR3 totals 18 residues. Germline V gene sequence: CDR1 KGHSH, CDR2 LQKENI. Trimming at V came to 2 bases and at J to 5 bases, leaving 16 bases not matched to a gene. The CDR3 protein is CASSPKLFPPGGGYGYTF. CDR3 in DNA: TGTGCCAGCTCACCAAAGCTCTTTCCGCCAGGGGGCGGTTATGGCTACACCTTC.

The chain links TRBV28 to TRBJ2-3; the match to TRBD1 covers 10 bases. This CDR3 is 15 amino acids long. J lost 3 bases, V lost 5 bases, and 5 bases had no gene match. Germline CDR1 and CDR2: MDHEN and SYDVKM. The CDR3 spells CASSPGTGETDTQYF. Here the CDR3 DNA reads TGTGCCAGCAGTCCAGGGACAGGGGAGACAGATACGCAGTATTTT.

The gene calls are TRBV5-1 and TRBJ2-5, with TRBD2 identical over 7 bases. CDR1 and CDR2 from the germline V gene are SGHRS and YFSETQ. This CDR3 comprises 14 residues. The V gene end was trimmed by 0 bases and the J gene end by 3 bases; junction bases not matched to a gene: 2. The DNA of the CDR3 is TGCGCCAGCAGCTTGGCAGCGGGAAAAGAGACCCAGTACTTC. Residues: CASSLAAGKETQYF.

The chain recombines TRBV12-3 or TRBV12-4 with TRBJ2-2; no definite D call. The CDR3 is 13 residues long. The V and J ends lost 1 base and 3 bases respectively, with 3 bases between them. The CDR3 sequence is CASSLVDTGELFF. CDR3 coding DNA: TGTGCCAGCAGTTTAGTAGACACCGGGGAGCTGTTTTTT.

CDR3 sequence (DNA): TGTGCCAGCAGCTTAGGGATTACAGGGTCTGAAGCTTTCTTT. This gives the protein CASSLGITGSEAFF. The chain combines TRBV11-2 with TRBJ1-1; possible D gene TRBD1, 6 bases. Germline CDR1 reads SGHAT; CDR2 reads FQNNGV. Trimming removed 1 base from V and 6 bases from J, with 12 bases in between. The CDR3 is made up of 14 amino acids. Complete variable domain (other parts from reference TRBV11-2 and TRBJ1-1): EAGVAQSPRYKIIEKRQSVAFWCNPISGHATLYWYQQILGQGPKLLIQFQNNGVVDDSQLPKDRFSAERLKGVDSTLKIQPAKLEDSAVYLCASSLGITGSEAFFGQGTRLTVV.

The chain couples TRBV5-1 to TRBJ1-1, with 11 bases matching TRBD1. V gave up 4 bases and J gave up 4 bases; unmatched junction bases: 9. Germline values: CDR1 SGHRS, CDR2 YFSETQ. The CDR3 has 16 amino acids. The CDR3 DNA reads as TGCGCCAGCAGCCCCCGGGACAGGGGGTCGGGCACTGAAGCTTTCTTT. This codes for CASSPRDRGSGTEAFF.

The chain has TRBV3-1 (or the pseudogene TRBV3-2) and TRBJ1-4; 8 bases fit TRBD1. Germline V gives CDR1 LGHDT, CDR2 YNNKEL (reference sequence). The trim removed 4 bases at V and 5 bases at J, leaving 6 bases unmatched. This CDR3 is built from 15 residues. Here the CDR3 DNA reads TGTGCCAGCAGCCGACCAGGGACAGGAAATGAAAAACTGTTTTTT. It encodes CASSRPGTGNEKLFF.

Remarks on this clone: This specimen includes other DNA sequences encoding the same CDR3. The V call is TRBV20-1, the J call TRBJ2-7; D is perhaps TRBD2 (5 bases). Germline assignment: CDR1 DFQATT and CDR2 SNEGSKA (reference sequence). The CDR3 covers 11 residues. V lost 2 bases and J 4 bases, leaving 6 bases between the germline ends. The CDR3 DNA reads TGCAGTGCTAGATCGGGGTACGAGCAGTACTTC. Translating it yields CSARSGYEQYF.

The chain employs TRBV30 and TRBJ2-1; D perhaps matches TRBD2 (5 bases). In germline, CDR1 is GTSNPN, CDR2 SVGIG (reference sequence). Trimming took 1 base from V and 4 from J, leaving 17 bases between them. This CDR3 contains 16 residues. The CDR3 sequence: CAWSGLARRKYNEQFF. In DNA form, the CDR3 reads TGTGCCTGGAGTGGGCTAGCTCGAAGAAAATACAATGAGCAGTTCTTC.

This clone was recorded once. The chain employs TRBV11-2 and TRBJ1-1; TRBD1 might be the D (6 bases). CDR3 length equals 16 residues. Trimming cost V 1 base and J 3 bases, with 15 bases left between them. The germline gives CDR1 SGHAT, CDR2 FQNNGV. The CDR3 is CASSLGWEGEHTEAFF. CDR3 nucleotide sequence: TGTGCCAGCAGCTTAGGGTGGGAGGGGGAGCACACTGAAGCTTTCTTT.

This sequence joins TRBV11-2 and TRBJ1-6; no reliable D call. Germline-derived CDR1 and CDR2 are SGHAT and FQNNGV. The CDR3 contains 15 residues. The germline V and J ends were trimmed by 2 bases and 7 bases, with 12 bases remaining between them. CDR3 sequence reads: CASSLLSGGNSPLHF. The CDR3 region has the DNA TGTGCCAGCAGCTTATTGTCAGGCGGGAATTCACCCCTCCACTTT.

On this clone itself: Sequence at one end of the junction differs from germline and may be a read error. The V call is TRBV5-6, the J call TRBJ2-1; TRBD2 is a possible D gene (6 bases). The CDR3 length is 14 residues. Germline V gene lookup returns CDR1 SGHDT and CDR2 YYEEEE. The CDR3 here is CASTLVAVYNEQFF. CDR3 nucleotides: TGTGCCAGCACCTTGGTAGCGGTCTACAATGAGCAGTTCTTC.

J is TRBJ2-7 and V is TRBV30; TRBD1 matches 8 bases. The ends lost 0 bases at V and 13 bases at J; junction bases unmatched: 11. The CDR3 runs 13 residues. CDR1 and CDR2 from the germline V gene are GTSNPN and SVGIG (reference sequence). This CDR3 reads CAWSVRQGQALYF. For the CDR3, the DNA is TGTGCCTGGAGTGTCCGGCAGGGACAGGCCCTTTACTTC.

The chain is built from TRBV15 and TRBJ1-1, with 9 bases that match TRBD1. The CDR3 runs 17 residues. The V segment lost 1 base and the J segment 3 bases; nucleotides outside the gene matches: 9. Germline CDR1 reads LNHNV; CDR2 reads YYDKDF (reference sequence). The CDR3 is CATSRGLRDRAYTEAFF. The CDR3 bases are TGTGCCACCAGCAGAGGCCTCCGGGACAGGGCGTACACTGAAGCTTTCTTT.

The chain links TRBV18 to TRBJ1-5; 8 bases map to TRBD1. The trim removed 4 bases at V and 1 base at J, leaving 6 bases unmatched. Germline V gene lookup returns CDR1 KGHSH and CDR2 LQKENI. The CDR3 is 16 amino acids. The CDR3 reads CASSRETGVSNQPQHF. CDR3 in DNA: TGTGCCAGCTCACGAGAGACAGGGGTAAGCAATCAGCCCCAGCATTTT.